This T cell receptor beta chain was captured in a study of regulatory T cells in long-lasting Graves disease. Through Arm-PCR of CDR3 regions and iRepertoire HTBI primers, TCR beta libraries were built. Each CDR3 protein gets one entry after TCRdb re-called the multiplex PCR reads with MiXCR. This table has 250,000 to 300,000 distinct CDR3 sequences, more than 15% appearing once. The time point here: newly diagnosed GD, antithyroid drugs for less than 3 months. Following extraction of RNA from PBMCs, that RNA was used to make the TCR library. The CDR3 contains 15 residues. Germline V gives CDR1 SGHRS, CDR2 YFSETQ. V lost 3 bases to trimming and J lost 3 bases; unmatched junction nucleotides: 5. The same sample was also used in a study of T cells in Graves' hyperthyroidism and ophthalmopathy.

Sample: peripheral blood mononuclear cells (PBMCs), taken at new diagnosis, from a patient treated with antithyroid drugs. This clonotype was obtained from a woman in her 30s with Graves disease. The chain carries TRBV5-1 and TRBJ2-5, with TRBD1 identical over 10 bases. The CDR3 nucleotides are TGCGCCAGCAGCTGGGCCGGGACAGGGGAAGAGACCCAGTACTTC. The encoded protein is CASSWAGTGEETQYF. Filled out from reference TRBV5-1 and TRBJ2-5, the complete variable domain reads KAGVTQTPRYLIKTRGQQVTLSCSPISGHRSVSWYQQTPGQGLQFLFEYFSETQRNKGNFPGRFSGRQFSNSRSEMNVSTLELGDSALYLCASSWAGTGEETQYFGPGTRLLVL.